This entry is about one T cell receptor (beta chain). The sample comes from a study of cytomegalovirus exposure and HLA in healthy donors. The CDR3 has 15 residues. With V trimmed by 0 bases and J by 7 bases, 8 bases remained unmatched. Per germline, CDR1 SGHRS and CDR2 YFSETQ. The PCR ran on 60 Vbeta and 13 Jbeta primers. Generated by immunoSEQ multiplex PCR, the TCRdb table keeps only in-frame clones and is missing some. The sample's table shows fewer than 200,000 clones. V usage is TRBV5-1 and J usage is TRBJ2-7, with 9 bases identical to TRBD2. This sequence was found in a woman aged 55-69 years in good health and CMV-seronegative. The source material was PBMCs. In DNA, the CDR3 is TGCGCCAGCAGCTTGGAGAGCGGGAGGATCGAGGAGCAGTACTTC. This codes for CASSLESGRIEEQYF.